This TCR beta chain came from a study of cytomegalovirus exposure and HLA in healthy donors. 60 Vbeta and 13 Jbeta primers were used in PCR. Data came from immunoSEQ multiplex PCR; TCRdb stores just in-frame clones and leaves some out. Counted here are 140,000 to 150,000 clones, roughly 80% occurring once; the ten biggest clones make up 4% to 4.5%. The CDR3 extends over 15 amino acids. Germline lookup yields CDR1 KGHSH and CDR2 LQKENI. Losses at the gene ends were 2 bases for V and 3 bases for J; bases not matched to a gene: 3. Sequencing was carried out using PBMCs. This TCR derives from a middle-aged woman in good health and CMV-seropositive. The J gene is TRBJ1-2, the V gene TRBV18, with 10 bases aligning to TRBD1. CDR3 sequence: CASSPLDRGYYGYTF. Written as DNA, the CDR3 is TGTGCCAGCTCACCATTGGACAGGGGGTACTATGGCTACACCTTC.